Listed below are T cell receptor beta chains from one sample, sequenced in a study of a mutant IDH1 vaccine in newly diagnosed glioma. No cognate antigen is known for these TCRs. Sequenced by immunoSEQ multiplex PCR; TCRdb stores in-frame clones only, minus some. The sample carries 29,000 or so clones, around 80% recorded once. Sample: PBMCs, taken from a glioma patient whose treatment included an IDH1 peptide vaccine. These receptors all come from a woman under 30 with glioma. Each CDR3 is given without its conserved first and last residue. D genes are given only for firm matches.

j_call d_call v_call cdr3_aa
TRBJ1-2 - TRBV5-6 ASSQEHRNNYGYT
TRBJ2-5 TRBD2 TRBV5-1 ASSSILPGTSGSSYQETQY
TRBJ1-1 - TRBV5-5 ASSLFGGTEAF
TRBJ2-5 - TRBV18 ASSPRQKETQY
TRBJ1-1 - TRBV10-3 AISDLSRRTEAF
TRBJ2-1 - TRBV4-2 ASSQAEGNEQF
TRBJ2-7 - TRBV2 ASNWQGSDEQY
TRBJ1-4 - TRBV27 ASSSGQIYEKLF
TRBJ1-1 - TRBV19 ASSTRGGGSETQAF
TRBJ1-3 - TRBV2 ASSEGTDSGNTIY
TRBJ1-5 - TRBV28 ASGWRGDNQPQH
TRBJ2-7 - TRBV11-3 ASSLSAEQY
TRBJ1-6 TRBD1 TRBV30 AWSARDRYNSPLH
TRBJ1-2 - TRBV28 ASTLGGLNYGYT
TRBJ1-2 TRBD1 TRBV18 ASSPIEGGLGYGYT
TRBJ2-1 TRBD1 TRBV5-4 ASSQKGTGQHEQF
TRBJ2-7 - TRBV14 ASSQGSRQAPD
TRBJ2-3 - TRBV29-1 SAHRGSRTDTQY
TRBJ2-2 - TRBV5-1 ASGHGGTGELF
TRBJ1-5 TRBD1 TRBV19 ASSIFGTGINQPQH
TRBJ1-2 - TRBV6-1 ASSDVINYGYT
TRBJ1-4 TRBD1 TRBV7-2 ASSSLGQPNEKLF
TRBJ2-3 - TRBV28 ASSYASTDTQY
TRBJ2-3 TRBD1 TRBV13 ASSLVTGGWGDTQY
TRBJ1-1 - TRBV30 AWSEGQTWPPEAF
TRBJ1-2 TRBD1 TRBV7-9 ASSHGTGAFSGYT
TRBJ2-1 TRBD2 TRBV19 ASSIVGGLANYNEQF
TRBJ1-1 - TRBV15 ATSREGMNTEAF
TRBJ2-5 TRBD1 TRBV7-9 ASSPQDRDQETQY
TRBJ2-7 TRBD2 TRBV11-1 ASSPVGTSGAYEQY
TRBJ2-3 - TRBV20-1 SARATDTQY
TRBJ2-5 TRBD2 TRBV5-1 ASREGLAVSYQETQY
TRBJ2-3 - TRBV2 ASTGFRVPTSTDTQY
TRBJ2-1 TRBD1 TRBV7-9 ASSLGETGVDEQF
TRBJ2-7 - TRBV7-2 ASSLAGSPPIYEQY
TRBJ1-5 - TRBV28 ASSLEGYNNQPQH
TRBJ2-7 TRBD2 TRBV10-2 ASKAGAYEQY
TRBJ1-5 - TRBV7-9 ASSPEGGSNQPQH
TRBJ1-5 - TRBV27 ASTKRGGGGQPQH
TRBJ2-3 TRBD1 TRBV5-1 ASSHSGDRGDTQY
TRBJ1-1 TRBD1 TRBV5-1 ASSSNRQGALLVTEAF
TRBJ1-2 - TRBV28 ASSFTTPPYGYT
TRBJ1-4 - TRBV2 ASSDFRGSGEKLF
TRBJ2-1 TRBD2 TRBV2 ASSEEGLAGGGQF
TRBJ1-1 TRBD1 TRBV7-2 ASSLSRGQGEAF
TRBJ2-7 - TRBV21-1 ASSLRQGDHDEQY